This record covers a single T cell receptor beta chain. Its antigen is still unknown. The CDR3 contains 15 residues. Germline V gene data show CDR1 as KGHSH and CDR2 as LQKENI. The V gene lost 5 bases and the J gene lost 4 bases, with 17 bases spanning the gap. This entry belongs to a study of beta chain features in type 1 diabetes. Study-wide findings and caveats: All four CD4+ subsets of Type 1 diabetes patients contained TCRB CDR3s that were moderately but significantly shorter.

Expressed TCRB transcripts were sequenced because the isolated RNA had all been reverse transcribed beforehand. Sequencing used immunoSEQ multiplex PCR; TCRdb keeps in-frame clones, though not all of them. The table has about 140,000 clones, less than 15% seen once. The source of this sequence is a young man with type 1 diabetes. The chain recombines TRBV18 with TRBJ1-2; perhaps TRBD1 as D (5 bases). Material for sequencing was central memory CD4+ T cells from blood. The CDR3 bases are TGTGCCAGCTCAGAACCGGCAGGGCCCAGCTATGGCTACACCTTC. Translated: CASSEPAGPSYGYTF.